A single T cell receptor (beta chain) is shown here with its context. The record originates from a study of T cell changes during pregnancy in multiple sclerosis. Sequenced by immunoSEQ multiplex PCR; TCRdb stores in-frame clones only, minus some. In the table there are around 96,000 clones, approximately 93% of which are singletons. V was trimmed by 1 base and J by 7 bases, leaving 15 bases between them. The length of the CDR3 is 15 residues. In germline, CDR1 is SGHRS, CDR2 YFSETQ. This specimen consisted of peripheral blood, obtained after pregnancy. This sequence joins TRBV5-1 and TRBJ2-1, with D possibly matching TRBD1 (5 bases). The sequence was collected from a female donor in good health, enrolled as a control in a pregnancy study. CDR3 in amino acids: CASSLSDNKPNEQFF. CDR3 in DNA: TGCGCCAGCAGCTTGTCGGACAACAAGCCGAATGAGCAGTTCTTC.